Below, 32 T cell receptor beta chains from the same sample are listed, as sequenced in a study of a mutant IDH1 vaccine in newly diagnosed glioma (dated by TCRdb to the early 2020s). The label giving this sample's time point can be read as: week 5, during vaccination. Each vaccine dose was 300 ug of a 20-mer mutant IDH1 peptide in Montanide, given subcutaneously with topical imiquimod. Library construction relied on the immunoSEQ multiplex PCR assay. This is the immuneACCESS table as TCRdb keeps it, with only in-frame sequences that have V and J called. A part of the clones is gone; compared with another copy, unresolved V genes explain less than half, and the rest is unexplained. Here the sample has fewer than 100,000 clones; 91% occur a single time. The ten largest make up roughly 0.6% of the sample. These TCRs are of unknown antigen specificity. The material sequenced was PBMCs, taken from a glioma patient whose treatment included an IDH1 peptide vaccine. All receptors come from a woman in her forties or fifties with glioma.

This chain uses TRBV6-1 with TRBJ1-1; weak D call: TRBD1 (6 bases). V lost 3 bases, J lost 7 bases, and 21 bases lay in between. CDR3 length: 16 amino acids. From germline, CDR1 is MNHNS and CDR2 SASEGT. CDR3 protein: CASSEIHRDLYGEAFF. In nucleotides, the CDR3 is TGTGCCAGCAGTGAGATTCACAGGGATTTGTATGGTGAAGCTTTCTTT.

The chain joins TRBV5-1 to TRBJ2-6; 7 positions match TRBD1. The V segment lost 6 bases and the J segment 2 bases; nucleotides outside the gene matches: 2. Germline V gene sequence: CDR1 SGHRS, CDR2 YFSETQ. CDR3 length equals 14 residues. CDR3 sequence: CASTRGTGANVLTF. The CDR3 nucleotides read TGCGCCAGCACCAGGGGGACTGGGGCCAACGTCCTGACTTTC. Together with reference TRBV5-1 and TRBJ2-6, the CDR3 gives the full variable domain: KAGVTQTPRYLIKTRGQQVTLSCSPISGHRSVSWYQQTPGQGLQFLFEYFSETQRNKGNFPGRFSGRQFSNSRSEMNVSTLELGDSALYLCASTRGTGANVLTFGAGSRLTVL.

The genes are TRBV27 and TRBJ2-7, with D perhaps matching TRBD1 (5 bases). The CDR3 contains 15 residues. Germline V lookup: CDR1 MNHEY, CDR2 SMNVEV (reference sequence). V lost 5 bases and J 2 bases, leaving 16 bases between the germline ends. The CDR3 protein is CASSPPDNPAYEQYF. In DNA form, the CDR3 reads TGTGCCAGCAGTCCCCCGGACAACCCGGCCTACGAGCAGTACTTC.

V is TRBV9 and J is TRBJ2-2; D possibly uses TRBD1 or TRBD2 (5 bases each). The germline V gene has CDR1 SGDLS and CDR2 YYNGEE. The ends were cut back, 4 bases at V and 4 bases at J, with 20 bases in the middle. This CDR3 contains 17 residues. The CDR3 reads CASSLLRDLRATGELFF. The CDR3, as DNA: TGTGCCAGCAGCCTACTCCGGGACCTGCGGGCCACCGGGGAGCTGTTTTTT.

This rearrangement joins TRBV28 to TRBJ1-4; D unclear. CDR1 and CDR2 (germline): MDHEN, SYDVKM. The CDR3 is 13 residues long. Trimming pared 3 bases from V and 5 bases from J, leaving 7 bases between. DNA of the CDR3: TGTGCCAGCAGTTTCTTCAAGAATGAAAAACTGTTTTTT. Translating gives CASSFFKNEKLFF.

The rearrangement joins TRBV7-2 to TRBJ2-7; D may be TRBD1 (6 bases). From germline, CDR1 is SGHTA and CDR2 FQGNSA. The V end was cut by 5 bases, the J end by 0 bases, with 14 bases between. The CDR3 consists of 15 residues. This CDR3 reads CASSLRTAGSYEQYF. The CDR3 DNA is TGTGCCAGCAGCCTTCGGACAGCCGGCTCCTACGAGCAGTACTTC.

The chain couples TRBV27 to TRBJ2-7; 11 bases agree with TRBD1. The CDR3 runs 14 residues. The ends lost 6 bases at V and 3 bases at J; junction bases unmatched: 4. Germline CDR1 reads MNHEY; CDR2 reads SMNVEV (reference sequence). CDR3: CASSTGTGGYEQYF. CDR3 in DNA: TGTGCCAGCAGCACCGGGACAGGGGGCTACGAGCAGTACTTC.

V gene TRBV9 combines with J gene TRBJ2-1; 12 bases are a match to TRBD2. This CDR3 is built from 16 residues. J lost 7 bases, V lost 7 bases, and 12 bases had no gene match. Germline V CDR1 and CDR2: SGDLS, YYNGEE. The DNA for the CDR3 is TGTGCCAGCGGGCACCCGACTAGCGGGAGTAGGAATGAGCAGTTCTTC. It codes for CASGHPTSGSRNEQFF.

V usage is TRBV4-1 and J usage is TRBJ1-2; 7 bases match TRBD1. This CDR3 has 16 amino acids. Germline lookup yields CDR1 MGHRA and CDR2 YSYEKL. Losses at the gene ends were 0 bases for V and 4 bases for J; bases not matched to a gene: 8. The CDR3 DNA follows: TGCGCCAGCAGCCAAGATCCGGGGACAGCGACCTATGGCTACACCTTC. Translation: CASSQDPGTATYGYTF.

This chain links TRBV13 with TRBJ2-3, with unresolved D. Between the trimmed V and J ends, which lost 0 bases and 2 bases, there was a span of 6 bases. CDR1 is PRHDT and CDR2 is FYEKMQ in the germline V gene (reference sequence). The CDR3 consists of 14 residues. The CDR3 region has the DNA TGTGCCAGCAGCTTAGGGCACCTCACAGATACGCAGTATTTT. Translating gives CASSLGHLTDTQYF.

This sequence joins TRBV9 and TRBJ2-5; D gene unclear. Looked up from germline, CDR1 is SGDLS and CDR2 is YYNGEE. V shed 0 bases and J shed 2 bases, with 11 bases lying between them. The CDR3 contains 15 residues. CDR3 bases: TGTGCCAGCAGCGTAGGAGTAGATAATCAAGAGACCCAGTACTTC. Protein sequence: CASSVGVDNQETQYF.

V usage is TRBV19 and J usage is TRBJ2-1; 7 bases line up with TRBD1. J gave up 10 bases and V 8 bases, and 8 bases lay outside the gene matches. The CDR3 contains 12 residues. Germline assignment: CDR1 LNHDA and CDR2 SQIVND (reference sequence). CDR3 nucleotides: TGTGCCAGTTCGCAGGGGGTCAGCGAGCAGTTCTTC. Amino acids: CASSQGVSEQFF.

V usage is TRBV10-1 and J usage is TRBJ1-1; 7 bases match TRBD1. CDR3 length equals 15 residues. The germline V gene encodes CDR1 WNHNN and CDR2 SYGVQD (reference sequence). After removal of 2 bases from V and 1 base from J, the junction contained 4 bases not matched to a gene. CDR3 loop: CASSENRGGNTEAFF. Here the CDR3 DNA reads TGCGCCAGCAGTGAGAACAGGGGAGGGAACACTGAAGCTTTCTTT.

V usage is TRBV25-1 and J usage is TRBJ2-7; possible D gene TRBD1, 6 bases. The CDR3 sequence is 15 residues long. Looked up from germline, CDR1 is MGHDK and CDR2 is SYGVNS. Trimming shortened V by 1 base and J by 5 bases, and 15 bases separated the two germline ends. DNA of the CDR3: TGTGCCAGCAGTGAATCAACGGACAGATTTGACGAGCAGTACTTC. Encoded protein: CASSESTDRFDEQYF.

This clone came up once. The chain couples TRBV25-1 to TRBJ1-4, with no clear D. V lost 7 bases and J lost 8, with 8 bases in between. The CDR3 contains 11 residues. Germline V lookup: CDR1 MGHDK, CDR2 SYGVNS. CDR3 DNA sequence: TGTGCCAGCACGTTTGGGGAAAAACTGTTTTTT. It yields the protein CASTFGEKLFF.

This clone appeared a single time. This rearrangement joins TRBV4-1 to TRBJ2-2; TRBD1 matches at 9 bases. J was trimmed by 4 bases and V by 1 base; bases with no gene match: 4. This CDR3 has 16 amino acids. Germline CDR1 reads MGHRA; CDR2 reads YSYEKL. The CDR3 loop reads CASSQVGTGSTGELFF. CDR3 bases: TGCGCCAGCAGCCAAGTAGGGACAGGGTCCACCGGGGAGCTGTTTTTT.

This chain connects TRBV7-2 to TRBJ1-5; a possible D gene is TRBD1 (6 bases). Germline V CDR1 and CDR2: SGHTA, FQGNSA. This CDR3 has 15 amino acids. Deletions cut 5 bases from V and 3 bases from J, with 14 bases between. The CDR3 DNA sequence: TGTGCCAGCAGCATTTGGACAGTTTCCAATCAGCCCCAGCATTTT. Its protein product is CASSIWTVSNQPQHF.

In DNA, the CDR3 is TGTGCCAGCAGGGTCGGGCAGGGTGTAGGCTATGGCTACACCTTC. Its protein is CASRVGQGVGYGYTF. The V and J genes are TRBV2 and TRBJ1-2, with D perhaps matching TRBD1 (5 bases). Trimming stripped 6 bases from V and 4 bases from J, with 18 bases between. Per germline, CDR1 SNHLY and CDR2 FYNNEI. This CDR3 contains 15 residues.

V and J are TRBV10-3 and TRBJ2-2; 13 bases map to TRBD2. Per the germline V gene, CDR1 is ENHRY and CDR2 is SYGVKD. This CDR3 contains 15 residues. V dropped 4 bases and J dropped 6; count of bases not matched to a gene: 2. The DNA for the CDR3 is TGTGCCATCAGTGGGGGACTAGCGGGATCCGGGGAGCTGTTTTTT. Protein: CAISGGLAGSGELFF.

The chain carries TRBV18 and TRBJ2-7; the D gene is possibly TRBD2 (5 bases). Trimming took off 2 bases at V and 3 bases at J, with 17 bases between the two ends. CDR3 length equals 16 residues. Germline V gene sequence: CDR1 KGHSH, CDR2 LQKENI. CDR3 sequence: CASSPGTEEMSYEQYF. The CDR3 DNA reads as TGTGCCAGCTCACCAGGAACGGAGGAAATGAGCTACGAGCAGTACTTC.

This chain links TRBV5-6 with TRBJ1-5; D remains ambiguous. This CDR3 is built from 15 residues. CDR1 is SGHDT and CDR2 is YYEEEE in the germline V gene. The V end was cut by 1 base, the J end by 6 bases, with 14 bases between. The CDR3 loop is CASSLYKNGGQPQHF. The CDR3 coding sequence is TGTGCCAGCAGCTTGTACAAAAACGGAGGTCAGCCCCAGCATTTT.

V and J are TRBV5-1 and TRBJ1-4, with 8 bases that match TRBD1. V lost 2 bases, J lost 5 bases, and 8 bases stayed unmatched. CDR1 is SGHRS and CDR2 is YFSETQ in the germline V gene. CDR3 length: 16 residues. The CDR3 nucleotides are TGCGCCAGCAGCTTAAGGGGGACAGGCCTAAATGAAAAACTGTTTTTT. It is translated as CASSLRGTGLNEKLFF.

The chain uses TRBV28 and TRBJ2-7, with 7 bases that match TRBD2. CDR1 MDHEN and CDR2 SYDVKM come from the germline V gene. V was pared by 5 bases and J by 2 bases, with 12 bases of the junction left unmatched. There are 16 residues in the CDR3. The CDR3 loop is CASSPQWGGIAYEQYF. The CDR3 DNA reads TGTGCCAGCAGTCCCCAATGGGGGGGTATAGCCTACGAGCAGTACTTC. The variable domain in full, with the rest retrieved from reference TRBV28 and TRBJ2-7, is DVKVTQSSRYLVKRTGEKVFLECVQDMDHENMFWYRQDPGLGLRLIYFSYDVKMKEKGDIPEGYSVSREKKERFSLILESASTNQTSMYLCASSPQWGGIAYEQYFGPGTRLTVT.

The CDR3 loop reads CASSQELGAYSNQPQHF. CDR3 coding DNA: TGTGCCAGCAGCCAAGAGCTGGGGGCTTATAGCAATCAGCCCCAGCATTTT. This chain uses TRBV4-2 with TRBJ1-5; TRBD1 might be the D (6 bases). Deletions cut 0 bases from V and 0 bases from J, with 12 bases between. Germline values: CDR1 LGHNA, CDR2 YNFKEQ. The CDR3 length is 17 residues.

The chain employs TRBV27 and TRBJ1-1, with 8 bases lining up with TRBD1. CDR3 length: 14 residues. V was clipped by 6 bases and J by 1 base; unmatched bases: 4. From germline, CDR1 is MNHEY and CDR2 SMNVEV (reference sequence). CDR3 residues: CASSPQGANTEAFF. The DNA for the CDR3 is TGTGCCAGCAGCCCTCAGGGGGCGAACACTGAAGCTTTCTTT.

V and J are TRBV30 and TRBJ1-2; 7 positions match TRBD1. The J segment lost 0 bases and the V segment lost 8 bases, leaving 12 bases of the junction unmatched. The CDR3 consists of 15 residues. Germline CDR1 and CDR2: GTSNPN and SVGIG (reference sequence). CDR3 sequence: CAQDASGQTNYGYTF. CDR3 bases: TGTGCCCAAGACGCCTCGGGACAGACTAACTATGGCTACACCTTC.

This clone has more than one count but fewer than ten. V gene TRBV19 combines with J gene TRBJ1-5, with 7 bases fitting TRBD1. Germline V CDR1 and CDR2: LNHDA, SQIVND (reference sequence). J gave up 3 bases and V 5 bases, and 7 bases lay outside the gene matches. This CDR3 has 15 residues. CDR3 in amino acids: CASSAWDSFNQPQHF. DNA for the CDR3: TGTGCCAGTAGTGCTTGGGACAGCTTCAATCAGCCCCAGCATTTT.

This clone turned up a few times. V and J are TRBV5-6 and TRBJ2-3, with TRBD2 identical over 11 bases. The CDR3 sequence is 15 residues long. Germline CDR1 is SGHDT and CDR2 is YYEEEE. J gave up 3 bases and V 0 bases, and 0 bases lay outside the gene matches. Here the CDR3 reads CASSLVAGGTDTQYF. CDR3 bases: TGTGCCAGCAGCTTGGTAGCGGGAGGGACAGATACGCAGTATTTT.

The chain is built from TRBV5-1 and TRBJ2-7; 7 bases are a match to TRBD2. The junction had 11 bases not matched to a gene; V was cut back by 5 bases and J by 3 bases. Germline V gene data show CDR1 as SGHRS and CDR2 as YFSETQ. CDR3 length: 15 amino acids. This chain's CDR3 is CASRDTSAYLYEQYF. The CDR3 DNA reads TGCGCCAGCAGGGATACTAGCGCCTACCTCTACGAGCAGTACTTC.

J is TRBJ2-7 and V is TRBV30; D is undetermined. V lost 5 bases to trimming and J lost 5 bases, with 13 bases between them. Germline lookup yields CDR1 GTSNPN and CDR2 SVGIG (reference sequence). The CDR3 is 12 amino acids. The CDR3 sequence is CAWGQGRDEQYF. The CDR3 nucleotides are TGTGCCTGGGGTCAAGGTCGGGACGAGCAGTACTTC.

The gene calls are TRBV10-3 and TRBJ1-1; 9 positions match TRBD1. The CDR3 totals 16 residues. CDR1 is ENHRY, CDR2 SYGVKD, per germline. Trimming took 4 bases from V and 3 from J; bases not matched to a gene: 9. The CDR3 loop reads CAISALTGGPDTEAFF. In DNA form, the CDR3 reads TGTGCCATCAGTGCATTAACAGGGGGCCCGGACACTGAAGCTTTCTTT.

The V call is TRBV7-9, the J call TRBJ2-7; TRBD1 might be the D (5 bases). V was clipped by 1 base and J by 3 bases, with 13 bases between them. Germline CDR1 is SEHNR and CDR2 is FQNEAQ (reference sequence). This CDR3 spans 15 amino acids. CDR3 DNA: TGTGCCAGCAGCTTAGAAGGGGCAGGTAACTACGAGCAGTACTTC. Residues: CASSLEGAGNYEQYF.